These 20 T cell receptor beta chains were all obtained from the same sample, sequenced in a study of technical replicates of blood from a few donors. Profiling relied on immunoSEQ multiplex PCR, and the TCRdb table lists in-frame clones only, not all of them. The sample consists of more than 90,000 clones, 95% of them appearing once. What was sequenced was T cells isolated from PBMCs. Every receptor here comes from a human donor in good health.

This clone was counted a single time. The chain is built from TRBV30 and TRBJ1-1; 9 nucleotides align to TRBD1. The germline CDR1 and CDR2 sequences are GTSNPN and SVGIG (reference sequence). The CDR3 is made up of 19 amino acids. Losses at the gene ends were 3 bases for V and 0 bases for J; bases not matched to a gene: 17. The CDR3 loop is CAWSEWGTGSYDLNTEAFF. CDR3 DNA: TGTGCCTGGAGCGAATGGGGGACAGGGAGTTATGACTTGAACACTGAAGCTTTCTTT.

The genes are TRBV27 and TRBJ2-3; D perhaps matches TRBD1 (5 bases). The CDR3 contains 16 residues. Germline lookup yields CDR1 MNHEY and CDR2 SMNVEV (reference sequence). V dropped 0 bases and J dropped 1 base, with 11 bases sitting between them. CDR3 DNA: TGTGCCAGCAGTTTATCAGGGGAAGGTGGCACAGATACGCAGTATTTT. Translating gives CASSLSGEGGTDTQYF.

CDR3 residues: CASSEKAGLVTEQFF. The CDR3 region has the DNA TGTGCCAGCAGCGAAAAGGCGGGACTAGTGACTGAGCAGTTCTTC. The chain links TRBV2 to TRBJ2-1, with 8 positions matching TRBD2. V shed 6 bases and J 9 bases; nucleotides not matched to a gene: 13. Looked up from germline, CDR1 is SNHLY and CDR2 is FYNNEI. The CDR3 contains 15 residues. Filled out from reference TRBV2 and TRBJ2-1, the complete variable domain reads EPEVTQTPSHQVTQMGQEVILRCVPISNHLYFYWYRQILGQKVEFLVSFYNNEISEKSEIFDDQFSVERPDGSNFTLKIRSTKLEDSAMYFCASSEKAGLVTEQFFGPGTRLTVL.

The CDR3 sequence is CASSVSGTGGYGYTF. The CDR3 DNA sequence: TGTGCCAGCAGCGTTTCCGGGACGGGGGGCTATGGCTACACCTTC. This chain links TRBV9 with TRBJ1-2, with TRBD1 as a possible D gene (5 bases). The CDR3 length is 15 residues. Between the trimmed V and J ends, which lost 2 bases and 4 bases, there was a span of 15 bases. CDR1 is SGDLS, CDR2 YYNGEE, per germline.

The V call is TRBV25-1, the J call TRBJ1-1; D is possibly TRBD1 (5 bases). The V and J ends lost 6 bases and 4 bases respectively, with 18 bases between them. Germline CDR1 and CDR2: MGHDK and SYGVNS. The CDR3 loop spans 15 amino acids. CDR3 nucleotide sequence: TGTGCCAGCAGGTCGTCCCCGGGGGGGGTCACTGAAGCTTTCTTT. It is translated as CASRSSPGGVTEAFF.

This chain joins TRBV10-3 and TRBJ2-7, with a possible D match to TRBD1 (6 bases). Germline V gives CDR1 ENHRY, CDR2 SYGVKD. CDR3 length: 13 amino acids. Trimming cost V 6 bases and J 5 bases, with 14 bases left between them. This CDR3 reads CAISPGQTDEQYF. In DNA form, the CDR3 reads TGTGCCATCAGCCCCGGACAGACCGACGAGCAGTACTTC.

This chain links TRBV7-9 with TRBJ1-3; the match to TRBD1 covers 7 bases. The CDR3 runs 15 residues. V was pared by 3 bases and J by 6 bases, with 8 bases of the junction left unmatched. Per germline, CDR1 SEHNR and CDR2 FQNEAQ (reference sequence). CDR3 nucleotide sequence: TGTGCCAGCAGCTTCCTCGGGACAGAAGAAAACACCATATATTTT. Protein: CASSFLGTEENTIYF.

The V and J genes are TRBV29-1 and TRBJ2-1; D might be TRBD1 (6 bases). CDR1 is SQVTM, CDR2 ANQGSEA, per germline. This CDR3 contains 14 residues. The V gene lost 3 bases and the J gene lost 7 bases, with 16 bases spanning the gap. CDR3 region: CSVEARGIRNEQFF. In nucleotides, the CDR3 is TGCAGCGTTGAGGCTAGGGGGATTCGGAATGAGCAGTTCTTC.

The V and J genes are TRBV19 and TRBJ1-1; D gene uncertain. The CDR3 runs to 15 residues. Looked up from germline, CDR1 is LNHDA and CDR2 is SQIVND (reference sequence). V was pared by 5 bases and J by 1 base, with 14 bases between. This CDR3 is CASSLYSPPNTEAFF. The CDR3 nucleotides read TGTGCCAGTAGTCTCTACTCCCCACCGAACACTGAAGCTTTCTTT.

The gene calls are TRBV6-1 and TRBJ2-3; tentatively, D is TRBD2 (5 bases). The CDR3 spans 15 residues. V was cut by 8 bases and J by 1 base, with 16 bases left in between. Germline V gene lookup returns CDR1 MNHNS and CDR2 SASEGT. The CDR3 coding sequence is TGTGCCAGCGGAGGTCAACTCCTTCGCACAGATACGCAGTATTTT. Protein product: CASGGQLLRTDTQYF.

The rearrangement joins TRBV18 to TRBJ1-1; no firm D call. Germline CDR1 KGHSH, CDR2 LQKENI. The germline V and J ends were trimmed by 3 bases and 1 base, with 9 bases remaining between them. The CDR3 totals 14 residues. DNA of the CDR3: TGTGCCAGCTCACCGGGCGTTACGAACACTGAAGCTTTCTTT. Its protein is CASSPGVTNTEAFF. Combining the CDR3 with reference TRBV18 and TRBJ1-1 gives the whole variable domain NAGVMQNPRHLVRRRGQEARLRCSPMKGHSHVYWYRQLPEEGLKFMVYLQKENIIDESGMPKERFSAEFPKEGPSILRIQQVVRGDSAAYFCASSPGVTNTEAFFGQGTRLTVV.

The chain links TRBV6-5 to TRBJ2-7; D is undetermined. V was trimmed by 5 bases and J by 0 bases, leaving 14 bases between them. This CDR3 contains 15 residues. Germline assignment: CDR1 MNHEY and CDR2 SVGAGI. The CDR3 DNA is TGTGCCAGCAGTACGAAGACTGAAAGCTCCTACGAGCAGTACTTC. Its protein product is CASSTKTESSYEQYF.

J is TRBJ1-1 and V is TRBV6-5; maybe TRBD1 (5 bases). This CDR3 region has 15 residues. Between the trimmed V and J ends, which lost 6 bases and 0 bases, there was a span of 14 bases. CDR1 and CDR2 from the germline V gene are MNHEY and SVGAGI. In DNA, the CDR3 is TGTGCCAGCAGCCGGACACAAACCTTGAACACTGAAGCTTTCTTT. It specifies CASSRTQTLNTEAFF.

This clone has more than one count but fewer than ten. The chain recombines TRBV10-1 with TRBJ2-2; D call uncertain. Trimming stripped 2 bases from V and 2 bases from J, with 6 bases between. In germline, CDR1 is WNHNN, CDR2 SYGVQD (reference sequence). The CDR3 is made up of 14 amino acids. The CDR3 loop is CASSEELNTGELFF. The DNA of the CDR3 is TGCGCCAGCAGTGAGGAGCTAAACACCGGGGAGCTGTTTTTT.

The chain uses TRBV7-2 and TRBJ1-1; the match to TRBD1 covers 7 bases. This CDR3 contains 13 residues. V gave up 5 bases and J gave up 9 bases; unmatched junction bases: 9. Germline CDR1 and CDR2: SGHTA and FQGNSA. CDR3 sequence reads: CASSAGRDSQAFF. DNA of the CDR3: TGTGCCAGCAGCGCGGGCCGGGACAGTCAAGCTTTCTTT.

The genes are TRBV6-5 and TRBJ2-1; 9 nucleotides align to TRBD2. Germline V gene data show CDR1 as MNHEY and CDR2 as SVGAGI. The CDR3 is 16 residues long. J gave up 0 bases and V 4 bases, and 4 bases lay outside the gene matches. The CDR3 DNA sequence: TGTGCCAGCAGTTTGGTAGCGGGGGCCTCCTACAATGAGCAGTTCTTC. The encoded protein is CASSLVAGASYNEQFF.

The chain couples TRBV19 to TRBJ2-3; 8 positions match TRBD2. The V gene end was trimmed by 7 bases and the J gene end by 4 bases; junction bases not matched to a gene: 7. Germline V gene data show CDR1 as LNHDA and CDR2 as SQIVND (reference sequence). This CDR3 is 14 amino acids long. CDR3 in amino acids: CASNRASGPDTQYF. CDR3 nucleotide sequence: TGTGCCAGTAATCGGGCTAGCGGGCCAGATACGCAGTATTTT.

This chain joins TRBV5-4 and TRBJ2-7, with 11 bases aligning to TRBD2. In germline, CDR1 is SGHNT, CDR2 YYREEE (reference sequence). Losses at the gene ends were 4 bases for V and 0 bases for J; bases not matched to a gene: 15. This CDR3 comprises 19 residues. CDR3 DNA: TGTGCCAGCAGCAAGAGGGTAGCGGGAGGGAATAAAATCTCCTACGAGCAGTACTTC. It encodes CASSKRVAGGNKISYEQYF. The entire variable domain, with the rest obtained from reference TRBV5-4 and TRBJ2-7, is as follows: ETGVTQSPTHLIKTRGQQVTLRCSSQSGHNTVSWYQQALGQGPQFIFQYYREEENGRGNFPPRFSGLQFPNYSSELNVNALELDDSALYLCASSKRVAGGNKISYEQYFGPGTRLTVT.

CDR3 DNA sequence: TGTGCCAGCAGCTCCCGGGTCTCCCTATTGGCCCAGTACTTC. Its translation: CASSSRVSLLAQYF. The genes are TRBV11-3 and TRBJ2-5, with D hard to call. Germline V gives CDR1 SGHNT, CDR2 YENEEA. CDR3 size: 14 residues. The ends were cut back, 4 bases at V and 9 bases at J, with 18 bases in the middle.

The CDR3 bases are TGCGCCAGCAGCCAGAGACAGGGTATGAATGAGCAGTTCTTC. This gives the protein CASSQRQGMNEQFF. The rearrangement joins TRBV4-1 to TRBJ2-1, with 7 bases matching TRBD1. Trimming cost V 3 bases and J 7 bases; bases outside gene matches: 6. CDR3 size: 14 residues. Germline V CDR1 and CDR2: MGHRA, YSYEKL.